The rows below give T cell receptor beta chains drawn from one sample of a study of blood T cells in healthy people across ages. TCRdb recomputed calls from the 5' RACE reads with MiXCR, one row per CDR3 protein. The sample yields hundreds of thousands of distinct CDR3 sequences, roughly 53% seen once. The material sequenced was blood. The receptor source for this set is a man in his 60s in good health. Each CDR3 is given with its conserved first and last residue. Each record gives: V gene, D gene, J gene, CDR3 DNA, CDR3 protein. D genes are given only for firm matches.

TRBV4-2,NA,TRBJ1-2,TGTGCCAGCAGTAACGCTGGGAGGAACTATGGCTACACCTTC,CASSNAGRNYGYTF
TRBV27,NA,TRBJ2-1,TGTGCCAGCAGTTTATGGAACAGCGATGAGCAGTTCTTC,CASSLWNSDEQFF
TRBV14,NA,TRBJ1-1,TGTGCCAGCAGCCAAGTAAGAGCCGGAGGCGCTGAAGCTTTCTTT,CASSQVRAGGAEAFF
TRBV5-1,NA,TRBJ2-2,TGCGCCAGCAGCTTGGGACAGGCCCTAGACACCGGGGAGCTGTTTTTT,CASSLGQALDTGELFF
TRBV7-2,NA,TRBJ2-3,TGTGCCAGCAGCTTCGGACTCGACACAGATACGCAGTATTTT,CASSFGLDTDTQYF
TRBV14,NA,TRBJ1-1,TGTGCCAGCAGCGGGGGGTTCACTGAAGCTTTCTTT,CASSGGFTEAFF
TRBV29-1,TRBD1,TRBJ1-2,TGCAGCGTTGAAGGGGGGACAGGGAGAAACTATGGCTACACCTTC,CSVEGGTGRNYGYTF
TRBV10-3,TRBD2,TRBJ2-5,TGTGCCATCAGTGTGGTGGTTGCGGGGGGTCGCAATGAGCAGTACTTC,CAISVVVAGGRNEQYF
TRBV2,NA,TRBJ2-3,TGTGCCAGCAGATTACGGACTGAGACCCGCGAAACGCAGTATTTT,CASRLRTETRETQYF
TRBV3-1,NA,TRBJ2-7,TGTGCCAGCAGCCAAGGTCCCGCGGCCCACTACGAGCAGTACTTC,CASSQGPAAHYEQYF